Listed here are 9 T cell receptor beta chains from one sample, sequenced in a study of cytomegalovirus exposure and HLA in healthy donors. Amplification used 60 Vbeta primers and 13 Jbeta primers. Sequencing was performed with immunoSEQ multiplex PCR; in TCRdb, only in-frame clones are kept and a portion is missing. The sample table includes about 79,000 clones. The sequencing input was PBMCs. Receptor source: a man aged 25 to 45 in good health and CMV-seronegative.

This CDR3 is CASSLGAGGLSDTQYF. Written as DNA, the CDR3 is TGTGCCAGCAGCTTAGGAGCGGGAGGGCTCTCAGATACGCAGTATTTT. This chain joins TRBV7-9 and TRBJ2-3; the match to TRBD2 covers 10 bases. From germline, CDR1 is SEHNR and CDR2 FQNEAQ (reference sequence). Trimming cost V 1 base and J 4 bases; bases outside gene matches: 5. The CDR3 runs 16 residues. Based on the CDR3 plus reference TRBV7-9 and TRBJ2-3, the full variable domain is DTGVSQNPRHKITKRGQNVTFRCDPISEHNRLYWYRQTLGQGPEFLTYFQNEAQLEKSRLLSDRFSAERPKGSFSTLEIQRTEQGDSAMYLCASSLGAGGLSDTQYFGPGTRLTVL.

The rearrangement uses TRBV19 and TRBJ1-5, with TRBD1 as a possible D gene (5 bases). Trimming stripped 3 bases from V and 7 bases from J, with 10 bases between. The CDR3 sequence is 13 residues long. From germline, CDR1 is LNHDA and CDR2 SQIVND (reference sequence). The CDR3 spells CASSIRVGQPQHF. The CDR3 DNA reads TGTGCCAGTAGTATCAGGGTGGGGCAGCCCCAGCATTTT.

This chain links TRBV5-6 with TRBJ2-7, with 11 bases lining up with TRBD1. V was pared by 3 bases and J by 3 bases, with 5 bases of the junction left unmatched. The germline V gene has CDR1 SGHDT and CDR2 YYEEEE. There are 15 residues in the CDR3. The CDR3 DNA reads as TGTGCCAGCAGCTATAGGACAGGGGGCAACTACGAGCAGTACTTC. Its protein is CASSYRTGGNYEQYF.

The chain links TRBV5-1 to TRBJ2-2; 10 bases fit TRBD2. V shed 7 bases and J 6 bases; nucleotides not matched to a gene: 6. This CDR3 region has 14 residues. Germline loops: CDR1 SGHRS, CDR2 YFSETQ. CDR3 protein: CASQRGGRAGELFF. As DNA, the CDR3 is TGCGCCAGCCAGCGGGGGGGCCGGGCCGGGGAGCTGTTTTTT.

The J gene is TRBJ2-7, the V gene TRBV6-5, with 12 bases matching TRBD1. The CDR3 loop spans 15 amino acids. J was trimmed by 6 bases and V by 2 bases; bases with no gene match: 5. Germline CDR1 reads MNHEY; CDR2 reads SVGAGI. The CDR3 nucleotides are TGTGCCAGCAGTTACCGCGGGACAGGGGGCGTCGAGCAGTACTTC. Translating it yields CASSYRGTGGVEQYF.

V gene TRBV19 combines with J gene TRBJ1-5; TRBD1 matches 12 bases. Looked up from germline, CDR1 is LNHDA and CDR2 is SQIVND (reference sequence). The trim removed 7 bases at V and 3 bases at J, leaving 7 bases unmatched. The CDR3 sequence is 16 residues long. In DNA, the CDR3 is TGTGCCAGTAACCCGGGACAGGGGGCCTTCAATCAGCCCCAGCATTTT. Translation: CASNPGQGAFNQPQHF.

The chain couples TRBV6-5 to TRBJ2-7; 9 bases fit TRBD1. This CDR3 contains 14 residues. The V gene's germline CDR1 is MNHEY and CDR2 SVGAGI. J was trimmed by 3 bases and V by 5 bases; bases with no gene match: 5. In nucleotides, the CDR3 is TGTGCCAGCAGTGGGACAGGGCAGAACTACGAGCAGTACTTC. Its translation is CASSGTGQNYEQYF.

The CDR3 protein is CSVERGRETQYF. The CDR3 DNA follows: TGCAGCGTTGAAAGGGGTCGAGAGACCCAGTACTTC. The J gene is TRBJ2-5, the V gene TRBV29-1; a weak D match, TRBD1 (5 bases). The CDR3 consists of 12 residues. In germline, CDR1 is SQVTM, CDR2 ANQGSEA. V was trimmed by 2 bases and J by 4 bases, leaving 8 bases between them.

The chain uses TRBV15 and TRBJ2-5; 7 bases match TRBD1. Germline loops: CDR1 LNHNV, CDR2 YYDKDF (reference sequence). The V segment lost 1 base and the J segment 2 bases; nucleotides outside the gene matches: 4. This CDR3 contains 15 residues. The CDR3 sequence is CATSRGGGSQETQYF. CDR3 bases: TGTGCCACCAGCAGAGGAGGGGGCAGTCAAGAGACCCAGTACTTC.